The 7 T cell receptor beta chains reported below all come from one sample, sequenced in a study of T cells expressing NK-cell markers. From its re-call of the 5' RACE reads, TCRdb lists each CDR3 protein once, without DNA. Found here are about 260,000 distinct CDR3 sequences; the top ten clones hold 0.39%. Sequencing used blood T cells: a sorted CD56 or NKG2C T cell subset, CD4+ or CD8+ T cells, or bulk PBMC T cells (not recorded which). All receptors come from a man younger than 35 in good health.

The V and J genes are TRBV9 and TRBJ2-1; TCRdb picks TRBD2, but there is no DNA to check that call. Germline-derived CDR1 and CDR2 are SGDLS and YYNGEE. CDR3 length equals 14 residues. This chain's CDR3 is CASSGVSSNNEQFF.

The V gene is TRBV6-5, the J gene TRBJ2-4; TCRdb's assignment of TRBD1 cannot be checked, as there is no DNA. Looked up from germline, CDR1 is MNHEY and CDR2 is SVGAGI. The CDR3 contains 15 residues. The CDR3 region is CASSYSEGAGDIQYF.

This sequence joins TRBV18 and TRBJ2-7; TCRdb indicates TRBD1, and absent DNA this call remains unverified. Germline V gene data show CDR1 as KGHSH and CDR2 as LQKENI. CDR3 size: 16 residues. CDR3 sequence reads: CASSPAGTGSSYEQYF.

The chain joins TRBV4-2 to TRBJ1-4. CDR3 length equals 15 residues. CDR1 is LGHNA and CDR2 is YNFKEQ in the germline V gene. CDR3 region: CASSQEAQPNEKLFF.

V usage is TRBV6-5 and J usage is TRBJ2-6. The CDR3 sequence is 16 residues long. Germline V gene lookup returns CDR1 MNHEY and CDR2 SVGAGI. This CDR3 is CASSYEWRRGANVLTF.

The genes are TRBV5-6 and TRBJ2-1. The CDR3 is 16 amino acids. In germline, CDR1 is SGHDT, CDR2 YYEEEE. CDR3: CASSFGPYLPYNEQFF.

CDR3: CSVWGRTDNEQFF. The J gene is TRBJ2-1, the V gene TRBV29-1; the D call from TCRdb, TRBD2, cannot be confirmed without DNA. This CDR3 region has 13 residues. Germline V gene data show CDR1 as SQVTM and CDR2 as ANQGSEA.